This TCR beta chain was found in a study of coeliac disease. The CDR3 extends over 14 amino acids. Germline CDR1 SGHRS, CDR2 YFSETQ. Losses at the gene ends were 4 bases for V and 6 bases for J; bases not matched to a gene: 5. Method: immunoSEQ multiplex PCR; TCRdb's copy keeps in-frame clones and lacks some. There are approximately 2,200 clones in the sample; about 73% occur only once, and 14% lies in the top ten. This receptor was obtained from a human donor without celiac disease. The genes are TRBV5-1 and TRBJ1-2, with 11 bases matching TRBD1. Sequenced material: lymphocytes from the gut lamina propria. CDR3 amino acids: CASSGQGAGDGYTF. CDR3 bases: TGCGCCAGCAGCGGACAGGGGGCAGGGGATGGCTACACCTTC.